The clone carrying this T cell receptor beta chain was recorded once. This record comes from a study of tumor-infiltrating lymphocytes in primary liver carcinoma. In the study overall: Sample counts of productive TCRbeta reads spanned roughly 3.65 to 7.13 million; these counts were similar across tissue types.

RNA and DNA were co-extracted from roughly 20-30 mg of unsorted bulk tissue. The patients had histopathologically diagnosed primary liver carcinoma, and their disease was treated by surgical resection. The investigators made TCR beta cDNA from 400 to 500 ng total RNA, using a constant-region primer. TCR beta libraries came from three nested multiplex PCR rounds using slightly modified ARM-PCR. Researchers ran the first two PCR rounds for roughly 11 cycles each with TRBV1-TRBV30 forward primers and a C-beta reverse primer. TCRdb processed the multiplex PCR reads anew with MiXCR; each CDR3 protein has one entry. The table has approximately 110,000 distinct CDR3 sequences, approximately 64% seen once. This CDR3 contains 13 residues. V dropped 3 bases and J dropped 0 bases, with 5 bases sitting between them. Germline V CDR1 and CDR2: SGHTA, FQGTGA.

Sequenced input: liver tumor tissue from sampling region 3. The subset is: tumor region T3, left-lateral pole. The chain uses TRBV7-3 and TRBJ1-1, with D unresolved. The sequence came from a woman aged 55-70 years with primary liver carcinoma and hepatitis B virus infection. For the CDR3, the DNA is TGTGCCAGCAGCTTCCAGGTGAACACTGAAGCTTTCTTT. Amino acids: CASSFQVNTEAFF.